This T cell receptor beta chain was obtained from a study of OX40 agonist ivuxolimab in advanced cancers. Study in general: A diagnosis of hepatocellular carcinoma, melanoma, renal cell or head and neck cancer was present in dose-escalation patients.

Study-wide results and limits: Among T cells, CD8+ cells averaged more expanded clones than CD4+ cells. CD4+ and CD8+ blood T cells expanded clonally by week 6 at 0.1 to 3.0 mg/kg.

Some clones are missing from TCRdb's copy, which holds only in-frame ones; the method was immunoSEQ multiplex PCR. The table records fewer than 85,000 clones, more than 85% of them present only once. As to this clone: Its antigen is still unknown.

The CDR3 sequence is 14 residues long. Germline CDR1 and CDR2: SGHNT and YYREEE (reference sequence). The ends were cut back, 4 bases at V and 5 bases at J, with 15 bases in the middle. Here the sequenced sample was CD4+ or CD8+ T cells sorted from blood, taken in a trial of the OX40 agonist ivuxolimab. V gene TRBV5-4 combines with J gene TRBJ1-1; a possible D gene is TRBD1 (5 bases). The receptor comes from an adult with an advanced solid tumor such as melanoma, head and neck, liver or kidney cancer. In DNA form, the CDR3 reads TGTGCCAGCAGCCGGGACGTCGGTTCGACTGAAGCTTTCTTT. As protein: CASSRDVGSTEAFF.